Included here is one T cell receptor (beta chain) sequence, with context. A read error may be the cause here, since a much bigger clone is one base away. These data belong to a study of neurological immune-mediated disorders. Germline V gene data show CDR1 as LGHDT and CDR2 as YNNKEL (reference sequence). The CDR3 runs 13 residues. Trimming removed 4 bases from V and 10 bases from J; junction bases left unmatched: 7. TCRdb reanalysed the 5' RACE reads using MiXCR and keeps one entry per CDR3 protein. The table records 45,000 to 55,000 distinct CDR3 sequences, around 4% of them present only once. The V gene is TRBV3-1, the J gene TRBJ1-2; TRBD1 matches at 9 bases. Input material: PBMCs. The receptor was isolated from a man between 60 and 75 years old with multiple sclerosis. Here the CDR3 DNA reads TGTGCCAGCAGCCGGACAGGGGCCTGGATCTACACCTTC. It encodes CASSRTGAWIYTF.